This TCR beta chain is drawn from a study of Ad26.COV2.S vaccination and SARS-CoV-2 variants. Germline V gives CDR1 SNHLY, CDR2 FYNNEI. The V and J ends lost 6 bases and 1 base, in that order; junction bases with no gene match: 5. This CDR3 has 14 amino acids. The assay was immunoSEQ multiplex PCR, and TCRdb's table has in-frame clones only and misses some. Of hundreds of thousands of clones in the sample, around 90% were seen once. General observations from the study: Reportedly, after vaccination the spike-specific CD8+ and CD4+ T cell responses displayed substantial breadth.

Treatment indicated: roughly 19 received Ad26.COV2.S at low or high dose, single or two shots; several received placebo; per-sample allocation not given. Samples analyzed were those drawn on day 63 after the first vaccine or placebo injection. Boston supplied an adult donor aged 18-55 years. Comment on this clone: Its antigen is not identified.

The TCR was taken from a person aged 18 to 59 who received the Ad26.COV2.S COVID-19 vaccine or a placebo. The starting material was peripheral blood, obtained in a trial of Ad26.COV2.S vaccine versus placebo. V is TRBV2 and J is TRBJ2-5, with TRBD1 matching 7 bases. The CDR3 region has the DNA TGTGCCAGCAGCCCCGGACAGGTCCAAGAGACCCAGTACTTC. Its protein is CASSPGQVQETQYF.